Below, one T cell receptor beta chain is given with its context. This specimen belongs to a study of control samples from healthy donors and cancer patients. Sequencing was performed with immunoSEQ multiplex PCR; in TCRdb, only in-frame clones are kept and a portion is missing. The table records about 68,000 clones, nearly 85% of them present only once. The trim removed 5 bases at V and 3 bases at J, leaving 10 bases unmatched. Germline-derived CDR1 and CDR2 are SGHTA and FQGNSA. The CDR3 is 18 amino acids. Input material: blood. V and J are TRBV7-2 and TRBJ2-7; TRBD2 matches 16 bases. This sequence was found in a man in his fifties or sixties in good health. The CDR3 nucleotides read TGTGCCAGCAGCCCGTCGGGACTAGCGGGAGGGCCGGGCTACGAGCAGTACTTC. Translation gives CASSPSGLAGGPGYEQYF.